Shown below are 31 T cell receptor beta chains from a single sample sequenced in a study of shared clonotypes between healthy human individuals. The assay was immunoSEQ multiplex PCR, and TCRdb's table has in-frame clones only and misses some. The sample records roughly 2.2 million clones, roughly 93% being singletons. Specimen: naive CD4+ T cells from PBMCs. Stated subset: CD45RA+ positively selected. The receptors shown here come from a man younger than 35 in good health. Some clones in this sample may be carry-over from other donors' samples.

CDR3 in DNA: TGTGCCAGCAGCTTGGGACAGGGCCATTACTCTGGGGCCAACGTCCTGACTTTC. It is translated as CASSLGQGHYSGANVLTF. The chain joins TRBV5-5 to TRBJ2-6, with TRBD1 matching over 7 bases. Germline V gene sequence: CDR1 SGHKS, CDR2 YYEKEE (reference sequence). The CDR3 contains 18 residues. V shed 0 bases and J 0 bases; nucleotides not matched to a gene: 6.

CDR3 protein: CASSLASGAEGEQFF. The DNA of the CDR3 is TGTGCCAGCAGCTTAGCATCGGGGGCGGAGGGTGAGCAGTTCTTC. This chain uses TRBV7-9 with TRBJ2-1; the D call may be TRBD1 or TRBD2 (6 bases each). Germline CDR1 and CDR2: SEHNR and FQNEAQ (reference sequence). There are 15 residues in the CDR3. Trimming cost V 0 bases and J 9 bases, with 15 bases left between them.

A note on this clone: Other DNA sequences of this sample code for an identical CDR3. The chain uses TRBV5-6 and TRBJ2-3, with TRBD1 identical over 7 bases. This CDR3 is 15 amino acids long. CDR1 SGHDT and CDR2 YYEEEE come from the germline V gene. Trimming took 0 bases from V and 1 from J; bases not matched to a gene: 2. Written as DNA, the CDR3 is TGTGCCAGCAGCTTGGGTCAGGGGGGCACAGATACGCAGTATTTT. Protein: CASSLGQGGTDTQYF.

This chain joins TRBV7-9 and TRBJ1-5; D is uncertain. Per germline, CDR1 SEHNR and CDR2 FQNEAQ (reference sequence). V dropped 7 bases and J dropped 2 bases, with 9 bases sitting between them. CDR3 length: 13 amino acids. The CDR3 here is CASTRGGNQPQHF. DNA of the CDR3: TGTGCCAGCACCAGAGGCGGCAATCAGCCCCAGCATTTT.

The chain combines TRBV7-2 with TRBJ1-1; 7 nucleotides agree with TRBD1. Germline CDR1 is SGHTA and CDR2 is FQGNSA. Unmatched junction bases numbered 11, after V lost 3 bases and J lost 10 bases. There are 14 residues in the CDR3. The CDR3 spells CASSFGPTGQTAFF. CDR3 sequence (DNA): TGTGCCAGCAGCTTCGGCCCAACGGGACAGACAGCTTTCTTT. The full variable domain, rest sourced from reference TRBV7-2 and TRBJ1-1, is GAGVSQSPSNKVTEKGKDVELRCDPISGHTALYWYRQSLGQGLEFLIYFQGNSAPDKSGLPSDRFSAERTGGSVSTLTIQRTQQEDSAVYLCASSFGPTGQTAFFGQGTRLTVV.

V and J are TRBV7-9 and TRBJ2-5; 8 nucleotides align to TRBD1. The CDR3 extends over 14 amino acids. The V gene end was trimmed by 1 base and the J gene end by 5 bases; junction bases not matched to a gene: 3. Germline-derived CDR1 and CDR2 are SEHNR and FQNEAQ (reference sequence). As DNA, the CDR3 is TGTGCCAGCAGCTTAGAGCAGGGGGCGGAGACCCAGTACTTC. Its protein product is CASSLEQGAETQYF.

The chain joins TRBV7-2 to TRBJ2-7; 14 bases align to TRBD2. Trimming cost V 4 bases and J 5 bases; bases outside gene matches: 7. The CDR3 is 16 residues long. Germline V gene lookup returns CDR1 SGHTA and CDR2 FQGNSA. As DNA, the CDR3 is TGTGCCAGCAGCTCCAGCGGGACTAGCGGGAGAAACGAGCAGTACTTC. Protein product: CASSSSGTSGRNEQYF.

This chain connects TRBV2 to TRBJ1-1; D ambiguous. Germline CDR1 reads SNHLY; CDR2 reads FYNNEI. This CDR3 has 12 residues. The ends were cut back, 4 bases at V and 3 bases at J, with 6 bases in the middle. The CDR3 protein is CASSVQHTEAFF. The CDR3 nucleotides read TGTGCCAGCAGTGTTCAGCACACTGAAGCTTTCTTT.

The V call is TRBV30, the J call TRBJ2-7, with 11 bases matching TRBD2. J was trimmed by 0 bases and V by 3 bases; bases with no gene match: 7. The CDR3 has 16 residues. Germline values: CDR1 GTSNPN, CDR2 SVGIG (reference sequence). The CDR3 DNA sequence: TGTGCCTGGAGATCAACTAGCGGGGGAAGCTCCTACGAGCAGTACTTC. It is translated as CAWRSTSGGSSYEQYF.

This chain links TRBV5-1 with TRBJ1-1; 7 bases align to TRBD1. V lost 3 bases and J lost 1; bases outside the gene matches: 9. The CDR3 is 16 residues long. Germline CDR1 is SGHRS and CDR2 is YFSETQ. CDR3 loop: CASSSRTGAGNTEAFF. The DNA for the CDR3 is TGCGCCAGCAGCTCGAGAACAGGGGCCGGGAACACTGAAGCTTTCTTT. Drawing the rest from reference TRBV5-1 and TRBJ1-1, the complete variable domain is KAGVTQTPRYLIKTRGQQVTLSCSPISGHRSVSWYQQTPGQGLQFLFEYFSETQRNKGNFPGRFSGRQFSNSRSEMNVSTLELGDSALYLCASSSRTGAGNTEAFFGQGTRLTVV.

The CDR3 protein is CASFLFRTGPRGVYSPLHF. The CDR3 DNA reads as TGTGCCAGCTTCCTTTTCAGGACAGGGCCCCGTGGGGTATATTCACCCCTCCACTTT. The chain couples TRBV28 to TRBJ1-6, with 8 nucleotides matching TRBD1. The CDR3 loop spans 19 amino acids. After removal of 8 bases from V and 8 bases from J, the junction contained 23 bases not matched to a gene. Germline V CDR1 and CDR2: MDHEN, SYDVKM.

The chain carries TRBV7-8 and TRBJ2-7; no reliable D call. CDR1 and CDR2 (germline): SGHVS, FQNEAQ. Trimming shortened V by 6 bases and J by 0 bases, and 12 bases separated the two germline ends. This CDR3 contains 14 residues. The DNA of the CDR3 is TGTGCCAGCAGTCGTATGGTCCGCTCCTACGAGCAGTACTTC. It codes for CASSRMVRSYEQYF.

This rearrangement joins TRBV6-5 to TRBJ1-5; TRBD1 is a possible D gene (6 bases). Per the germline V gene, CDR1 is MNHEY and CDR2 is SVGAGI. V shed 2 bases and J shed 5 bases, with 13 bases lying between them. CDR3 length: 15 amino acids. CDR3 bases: TGTGCCAGCAGTTACAGCTGGGCAGGGGATCAGCCCCAGCATTTT. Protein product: CASSYSWAGDQPQHF.

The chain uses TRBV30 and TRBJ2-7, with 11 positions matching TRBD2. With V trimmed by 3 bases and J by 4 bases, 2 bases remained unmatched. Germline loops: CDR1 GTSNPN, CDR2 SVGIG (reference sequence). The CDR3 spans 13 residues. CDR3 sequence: CAWRGLADYEQYF. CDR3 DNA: TGTGCCTGGAGGGGACTAGCGGATTACGAGCAGTACTTC.

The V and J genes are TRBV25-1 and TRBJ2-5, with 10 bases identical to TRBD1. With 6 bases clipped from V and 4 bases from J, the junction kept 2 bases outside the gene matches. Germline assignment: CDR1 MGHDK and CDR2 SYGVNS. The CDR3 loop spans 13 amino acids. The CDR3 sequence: CASRRTGGETQYF. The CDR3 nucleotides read TGTGCCAGCAGGAGGACAGGGGGAGAGACCCAGTACTTC.

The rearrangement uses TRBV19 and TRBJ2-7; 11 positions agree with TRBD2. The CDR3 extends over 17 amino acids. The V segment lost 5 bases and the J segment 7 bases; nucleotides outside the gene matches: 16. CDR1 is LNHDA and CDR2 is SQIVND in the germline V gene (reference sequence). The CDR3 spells CASSSRQIAGGPREQYF. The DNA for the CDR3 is TGTGCCAGTAGTTCCCGACAGATAGCGGGAGGGCCTCGGGAGCAGTACTTC. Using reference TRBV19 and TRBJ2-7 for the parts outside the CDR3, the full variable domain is DGGITQSPKYLFRKEGQNVTLSCEQNLNHDAMYWYRQDPGQGLRLIYYSQIVNDFQKGDIAEGYSVSREKKESFPLTVTSAQKNPTAFYLCASSSRQIAGGPREQYFGPGTRLTVT.

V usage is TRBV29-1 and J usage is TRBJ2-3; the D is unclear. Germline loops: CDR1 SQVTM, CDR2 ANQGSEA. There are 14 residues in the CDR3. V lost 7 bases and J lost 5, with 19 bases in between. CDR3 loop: CSEVGSSAIDTQYF. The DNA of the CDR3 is TGCAGCGAGGTTGGCTCATCAGCGATAGATACGCAGTATTTT.

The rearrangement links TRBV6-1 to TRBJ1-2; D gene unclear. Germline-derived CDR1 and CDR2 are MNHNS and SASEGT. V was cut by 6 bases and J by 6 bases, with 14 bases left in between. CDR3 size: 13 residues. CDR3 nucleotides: TGTGCCAGCAGGGGTGGAGGAATGGATGGCTACACCTTC. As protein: CASRGGGMDGYTF.

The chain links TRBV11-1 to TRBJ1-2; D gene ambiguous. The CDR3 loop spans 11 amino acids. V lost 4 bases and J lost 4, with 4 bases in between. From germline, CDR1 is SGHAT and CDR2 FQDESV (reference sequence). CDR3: CASSSGYGYTF. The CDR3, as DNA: TGTGCCAGCAGCTCCGGCTATGGCTACACCTTC.

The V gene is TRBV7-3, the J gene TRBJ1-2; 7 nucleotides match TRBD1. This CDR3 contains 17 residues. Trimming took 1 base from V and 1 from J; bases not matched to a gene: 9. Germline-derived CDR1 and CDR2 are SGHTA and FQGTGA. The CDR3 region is CASSLIPSGGNNYGYTF. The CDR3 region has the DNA TGTGCCAGCAGCTTAATCCCCTCAGGGGGGAATAACTATGGCTACACCTTC.

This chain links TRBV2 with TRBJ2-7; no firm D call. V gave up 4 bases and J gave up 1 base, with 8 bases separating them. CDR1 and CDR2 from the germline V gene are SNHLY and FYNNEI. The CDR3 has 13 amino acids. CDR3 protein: CASSGGFSYEQYF. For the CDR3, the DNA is TGTGCCAGCAGTGGTGGGTTTTCCTACGAGCAGTACTTC.

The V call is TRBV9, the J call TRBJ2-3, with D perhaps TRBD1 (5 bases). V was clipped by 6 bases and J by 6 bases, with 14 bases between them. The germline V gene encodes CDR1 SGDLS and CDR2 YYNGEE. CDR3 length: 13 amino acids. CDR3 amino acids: CASTPIGADTQYF. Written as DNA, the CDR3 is TGTGCCAGCACCCCCATTGGGGCGGATACGCAGTATTTT.

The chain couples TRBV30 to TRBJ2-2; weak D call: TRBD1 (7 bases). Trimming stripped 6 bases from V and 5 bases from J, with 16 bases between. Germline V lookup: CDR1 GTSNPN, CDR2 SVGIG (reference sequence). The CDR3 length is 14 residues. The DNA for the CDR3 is TGTGCCTGTCGGGAACAGGGGAGGACCGGGGAGCTGTTTTTT. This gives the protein CACREQGRTGELFF.

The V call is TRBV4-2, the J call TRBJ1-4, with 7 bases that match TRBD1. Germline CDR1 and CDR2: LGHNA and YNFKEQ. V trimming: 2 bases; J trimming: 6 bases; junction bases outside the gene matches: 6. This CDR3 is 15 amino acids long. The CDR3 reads CASSQPGQLDEKLFF. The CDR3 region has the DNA TGTGCCAGCAGCCAACCGGGACAGCTAGATGAAAAACTGTTTTTT.

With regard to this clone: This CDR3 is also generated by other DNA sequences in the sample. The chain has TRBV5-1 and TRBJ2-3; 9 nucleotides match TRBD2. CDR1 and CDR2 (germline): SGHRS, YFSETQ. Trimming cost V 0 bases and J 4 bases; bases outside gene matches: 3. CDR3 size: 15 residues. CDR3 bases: TGCGCCAGCAGCTTGGTAGCGGGAGTAGCAGATACGCAGTATTTT. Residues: CASSLVAGVADTQYF.

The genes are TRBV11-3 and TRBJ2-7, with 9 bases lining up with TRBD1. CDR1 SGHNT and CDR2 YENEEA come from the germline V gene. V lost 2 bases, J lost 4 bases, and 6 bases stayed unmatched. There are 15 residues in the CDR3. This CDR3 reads CASSLRPGQGYEQYF. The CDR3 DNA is TGTGCCAGCAGCTTAAGGCCGGGACAGGGATACGAGCAGTACTTC.

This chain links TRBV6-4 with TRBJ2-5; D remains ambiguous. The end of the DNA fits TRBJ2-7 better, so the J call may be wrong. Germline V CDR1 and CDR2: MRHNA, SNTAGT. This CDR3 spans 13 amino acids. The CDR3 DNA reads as TGTGCCAGCAAAGGGTTCGACTCCTACGAGCAGTACTTC. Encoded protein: CASKGFDSYEQYF.

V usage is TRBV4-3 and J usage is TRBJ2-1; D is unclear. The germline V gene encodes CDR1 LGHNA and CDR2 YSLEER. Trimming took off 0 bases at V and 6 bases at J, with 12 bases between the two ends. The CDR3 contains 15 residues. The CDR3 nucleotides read TGCGCCAGCAGCCAAGACTTCTTTGGCTTCAATGAGCAGTTCTTC. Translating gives CASSQDFFGFNEQFF.

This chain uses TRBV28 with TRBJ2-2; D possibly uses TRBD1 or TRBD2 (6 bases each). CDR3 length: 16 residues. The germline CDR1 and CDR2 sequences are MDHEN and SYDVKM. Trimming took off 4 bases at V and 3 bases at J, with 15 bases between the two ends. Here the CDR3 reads CASSSPRGGYTGELFF. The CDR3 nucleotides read TGTGCCAGCAGTTCTCCCAGGGGAGGTTACACCGGGGAGCTGTTTTTT.

CDR3 coding DNA: TGTGCCAGCAGTTACGGCAGTATCTACGAGCAGTACTTC. Translated, it gives CASSYGSIYEQYF. This rearrangement joins TRBV6-5 to TRBJ2-7; unclear D gene. The CDR3 is made up of 13 amino acids. The V end lost 2 bases, the J end lost 3 bases, and 8 bases lay between the germline ends. Germline CDR1 is MNHEY and CDR2 is SVGAGI.

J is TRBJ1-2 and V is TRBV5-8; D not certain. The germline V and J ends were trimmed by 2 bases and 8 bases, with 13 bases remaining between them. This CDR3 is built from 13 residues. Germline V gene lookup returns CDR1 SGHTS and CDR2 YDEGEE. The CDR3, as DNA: TGTGCCAGCAGCTTCCAAGGTTCCGGCGGCTACACCTTC. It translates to CASSFQGSGGYTF.